This T cell receptor (beta chain) was captured by sequencing in a study of shared clonotypes between healthy human individuals. As concerns this clone: Antigen specificity is unknown.

The method was immunoSEQ multiplex PCR; TCRdb's version includes in-frame clones alone and lacks a portion of them. The sample gives about 680,000 clones, approximately 90% of which show up once; approximately 25% is in the top ten. Study outcomes and limitations: The researchers took only blood, and tissue repertoires probably look different.

The naive CD8 subset, CD45RO-negative cells positively selected for CCR7, excluded terminally differentiated effector memory CD45RA+ cells. The V and J ends lost 3 bases and 2 bases, in that order; junction bases with no gene match: 10. The CDR3 consists of 16 residues. The germline V gene encodes CDR1 SGHDN and CDR2 FVKESK. The sequenced sample was naive CD8+ T cells sorted from blood. The chain couples TRBV14 to TRBJ2-7; 7 nucleotides match TRBD1. The sequence was obtained from a man aged 25-40 years in good health. CDR3 protein: CASSHQTGFITYEQYF. As DNA, the CDR3 is TGTGCCAGCAGCCACCAGACAGGGTTTATTACCTACGAGCAGTACTTC.